One sample yielded the 8 T cell receptor beta chains listed below, sequenced in a study of brain metastases from non-small cell lung cancer. Clones were read by immunoSEQ multiplex PCR, and TCRdb kept only the in-frame ones, dropping some. This table holds 15,000 or so clones, about 80% found once. Sequencing was carried out using primary lung tumor tissue. These TCRs come from a donor aged 40 or older with non-small cell lung cancer.

This clone appeared a few times. V gene TRBV3-1 (or the pseudogene TRBV3-2) combines with J gene TRBJ2-3; D gene unclear. The germline V gene has CDR1 LGHDT and CDR2 YNNKEL (reference sequence). CDR3 length: 12 amino acids. V was cut by 0 bases and J by 3 bases, with 1 base left in between. CDR3 amino acids: CASSQETDTQYF. The CDR3 bases are TGTGCCAGCAGCCAAGAAACAGATACGCAGTATTTT.

In this sample, this clone turned up once. In nucleotides, the CDR3 is TGTGCCAGCAGCCCTGGACAGGGGACTGAAGCTTTCTTT. This translates into CASSPGQGTEAFF. This sequence joins TRBV7-9 and TRBJ1-1; 9 nucleotides agree with TRBD1. The J segment lost 5 bases and the V segment lost 5 bases, leaving 3 bases of the junction unmatched. The CDR3 runs 13 residues. Germline V gene sequence: CDR1 SEHNR, CDR2 FQNEAQ (reference sequence).

This chain uses TRBV5-1 with TRBJ1-2; D is undetermined. CDR3 length: 15 residues. The ends were cut back, 4 bases at V and 1 base at J, with 14 bases in the middle. Germline values: CDR1 SGHRS, CDR2 YFSETQ. CDR3 residues: CASSPTLTLNYGYTF. The CDR3 nucleotides read TGCGCCAGCAGCCCGACTCTGACACTTAACTATGGCTACACCTTC.

The chain combines TRBV7-9 with TRBJ1-1, with 11 bases identical to TRBD1. With V trimmed by 7 bases and J by 0 bases, 4 bases remained unmatched. The CDR3 covers 15 residues. Per the germline V gene, CDR1 is SEHNR and CDR2 is FQNEAQ (reference sequence). The chain's CDR3 is CASIWTGGMNTEAFF. In nucleotides, the CDR3 is TGTGCCAGCATTTGGACAGGGGGCATGAACACTGAAGCTTTCTTT.

The CDR3, as DNA: TGTGCCAGCAGGGACTTTACAAGCTCCTACGAGCAGTACGTC. It specifies CASRDFTSSYEQYV. The genes are TRBV6-6 and TRBJ2-7; maybe TRBD2 (5 bases). The germline V gene has CDR1 MNHNY and CDR2 SVGAGI (reference sequence). V was trimmed by 6 bases and J by 0 bases, leaving 12 bases between them. CDR3 size: 14 residues.

The chain couples TRBV29-1 to TRBJ1-5; 12 positions agree with TRBD1. The CDR3 length is 16 residues. V shed 4 bases and J 5 bases; nucleotides not matched to a gene: 9. CDR1 SQVTM and CDR2 ANQGSEA come from the germline V gene. The CDR3 nucleotides read TGCAGCGTTGTAATTTACGGGACAGGGGGCGATCAGCCCCAGCATTTT. Amino acids: CSVVIYGTGGDQPQHF.

The rearrangement joins TRBV3-1 (or the pseudogene TRBV3-2) to TRBJ2-1; possible D gene TRBD2, 6 bases. V was trimmed by 1 base and J by 9 bases, leaving 13 bases between them. The CDR3 has 14 residues. The germline V gene encodes CDR1 LGHDT and CDR2 YNNKEL (reference sequence). CDR3 DNA: TGTGCCAGCAGCCAAGTAAGGAGGGTGCCTGAGCAGTTCTTC. The encoded protein is CASSQVRRVPEQFF.

The chain couples TRBV2 to TRBJ1-2; tentative D call: TRBD1 (6 bases). Germline-derived CDR1 and CDR2 are SNHLY and FYNNEI. The CDR3 is 10 amino acids. Trimming removed 8 bases from V and 7 bases from J, with 8 bases in between. The CDR3 bases are TGTGCCAGCTACAGGGCTGGCTACACCTTC. Translated: CASYRAGYTF.